Only a few counts were recorded for the clone carrying this T cell receptor (beta chain). Its target is not known. This sample is drawn from a study of T cells in localized non-small cell lung cancer. Study-level points and caveats: There were a median roughly 61 of the top 100 tumor clones appearing in adjacent lung. Highest T cell clonality was seen in uninvolved adjacent lung, surpassing that measured in tumor.

The table came from immunoSEQ multiplex PCR; TCRdb's copy has only in-frame clones and leaves some out. The table has about 10,000 clones, around 30% seen once. This receptor was obtained from a man aged 40 to 70 with stage I lung adenocarcinoma. Sample: lung tumor tissue, taken before any cancer treatment.

The CDR3 region is CASSLGGGGETQYF. Here the CDR3 DNA reads TGTGCCAGCAGCTTAGGGGGAGGGGGAGAGACCCAGTACTTC. V gene TRBV11-3 combines with J gene TRBJ2-5; the D gene is possibly TRBD2 (7 bases). This CDR3 comprises 14 residues. Trimming stripped 1 base from V and 4 bases from J, with 10 bases between. Germline values: CDR1 SGHNT, CDR2 YENEEA.